The sequence of this TCR beta chain was determined in a study of response to subunit inactivated influenza vaccine. Study-level points and caveats: Each seasonal flu vaccination may recruit only limited new T cells, authors suggested.

One entry per CDR3 protein results from TCRdb running MiXCR on the RT-PCR reads. The sample records 500,000 or so distinct CDR3 sequences, about 17% being singletons. For this clonotype: What it recognizes is unknown.

The CDR3 is made up of 14 amino acids. With V trimmed by 6 bases and J by 4 bases, 7 bases remained unmatched. The germline gives CDR1 SQVTM, CDR2 ANQGSEA. This receptor was identified in a man in his fifties or sixties who received an inactivated influenza vaccine. The chain employs TRBV29-1 and TRBJ1-5; TRBD1 aligns across 9 bases. Sequenced here: CD4+ T cells sorted from PBMCs, sampled approximately 25 months after vaccination. The CDR3 coding sequence is TGCAGCGTGGCATCCGGGACAGGGAATCAGCCCCAGCATTTT. It is translated as CSVASGTGNQPQHF.